The clone carrying this TCR beta chain was seen ten or more times. Its target is unknown. The data were taken from a study of breast tumors, draining lymph nodes, adjacent tissues. Samples came from axillary lymph nodes draining the breast cancer. TCRdb independently ran MiXCR on the multiplex PCR reads; one entry per CDR3 protein. The table shows about 200,000 distinct CDR3 sequences, with 34% occurring only once. The V end was cut by 4 bases, the J end by 4 bases, with 17 bases between. This CDR3 region has 15 residues. Germline V lookup: CDR1 SGHRS, CDR2 YFSETQ. Study-wide results and caveats: The lymph node origin of tumor T cells was framed as consistent with a hypothesis, not demonstrated. Tumors had less TCR diversity than lymph nodes, more than nontumor tissue. The data were judged consistent with most tumor T cells coming from lymph node and expanding in tumor.

The source is a female donor with breast cancer. Some clones in this sample may be carry-over from other donors' samples. The source material was axillary lymph node tissue. This sequence joins TRBV5-1 and TRBJ1-2; D is perhaps TRBD1 (6 bases). The CDR3 loop reads CASSVVAGDLYGYTF. CDR3 nucleotides: TGCGCCAGCAGCGTGGTGGCAGGGGACCTCTATGGCTACACCTTC.